Listed below are T cell receptor beta chains from one sample, sequenced in a study of cytomegalovirus exposure and HLA in healthy donors. Method: immunoSEQ multiplex PCR; TCRdb's copy keeps in-frame clones and lacks some. The sample holds 110,000 or so clones, around four fifths seen once. What was sequenced was PBMCs. The receptors originated from a woman in her fifties or sixties in good health and CMV-seropositive. CDR3s include the opening cysteine and the closing phenylalanine or tryptophan. Fields, in order: clone size, J gene, D gene, V gene, CDR3 DNA, CDR3 protein. The D gene is left open where the match is weak. Clone size is not always given. Where it is, it says once, few, many or a class for expanded clones.

abundance: -
j_gene: TRBJ2-5
d_gene: TRBD1
v_gene: TRBV5-1
CDR3nt: TGCGCCAGCAGCAATCCTCCGACAGGGGAGACCCAGTACTTC
CDR3aa: CASSNPPTGETQYF

abundance: -
j_gene: TRBJ2-3
d_gene: TRBD2
v_gene: TRBV9
CDR3nt: TGTGCCAGCAGCCGCCGGGGGGGAGGGCCTGAAGATACGCAGTATTTT
CDR3aa: CASSRRGGGPEDTQYF

abundance: -
j_gene: TRBJ2-5
d_gene: -
v_gene: TRBV11-2
CDR3nt: TGTGCCAGCTCGAAGAGAGCCCAAGAGACCCAGTACTTC
CDR3aa: CASSKRAQETQYF

abundance: -
j_gene: TRBJ2-3
d_gene: -
v_gene: TRBV6-6
CDR3nt: TGTGCCAGCAGTTACTCCTTAGGCACAGATACGCAGTATTTT
CDR3aa: CASSYSLGTDTQYF

abundance: few
j_gene: TRBJ2-1
d_gene: TRBD2
v_gene: TRBV11-3
CDR3nt: TGTGCCAGCAGCTTCCGGACTAGCGGGAGGGTGGGCAATGAGCAGTTCTTC
CDR3aa: CASSFRTSGRVGNEQFF

abundance: -
j_gene: TRBJ2-1
d_gene: TRBD1
v_gene: TRBV29-1
CDR3nt: TGCAGCGTTGTAGGGCAGGGGGTGGCCAATGAGCAGTTCTTC
CDR3aa: CSVVGQGVANEQFF

abundance: -
j_gene: TRBJ2-7
d_gene: TRBD2
v_gene: TRBV7-8
CDR3nt: TGTGCCAGCAGCCCCCAGGCGGGGGACCGGGAGCAGTACTTC
CDR3aa: CASSPQAGDREQYF

abundance: -
j_gene: TRBJ2-7
d_gene: -
v_gene: TRBV2
CDR3nt: TGTGCCAGCAGTCGGACATCCGACTACGAGCAGTACTTC
CDR3aa: CASSRTSDYEQYF

abundance: -
j_gene: TRBJ2-7
d_gene: TRBD2
v_gene: TRBV4-1
CDR3nt: TGCGCCAGCAGCCTGGGACTAGCGGGAGGGCCCCACGAGCAGTACTTC
CDR3aa: CASSLGLAGGPHEQYF

abundance: few
j_gene: TRBJ2-1
d_gene: TRBD2
v_gene: TRBV6-6
CDR3nt: TGTGCCAGCAGTTATGGGGCTAGCGGGGGGAACAATGAGCAGTTCTTC
CDR3aa: CASSYGASGGNNEQFF

abundance: -
j_gene: TRBJ2-3
d_gene: TRBD2
v_gene: TRBV11-2
CDR3nt: TGTGCCAGCAGCTTAGGATATAGCGGGGGGAGGACAGATACGCAGTATTTT
CDR3aa: CASSLGYSGGRTDTQYF

abundance: -
j_gene: TRBJ2-2
d_gene: TRBD1
v_gene: TRBV18
CDR3nt: TGTGCCAGCTCACTCGGACAGGGCACTACGACCGGGGAGCTGTTTTTT
CDR3aa: CASSLGQGTTTGELFF

abundance: once
j_gene: TRBJ2-2
d_gene: -
v_gene: TRBV5-1
CDR3nt: TGCGCCAGCAGCTGGAGGGGAGGAGACACCGGGGAGCTGTTTTTT
CDR3aa: CASSWRGGDTGELFF

abundance: -
j_gene: TRBJ1-1
d_gene: -
v_gene: TRBV5-8
CDR3nt: TGTGCCAGCAGCCGGGTTTGGACTGAAGCTTTCTTT
CDR3aa: CASSRVWTEAFF

abundance: -
j_gene: TRBJ2-3
d_gene: TRBD1
v_gene: TRBV4-2
CDR3nt: TGTGCCAGCAGCACAGCCGGACAAGACAGGGCAGATACGCAGTATTTT
CDR3aa: CASSTAGQDRADTQYF

abundance: -
j_gene: TRBJ1-1
d_gene: -
v_gene: TRBV18
CDR3nt: TGTGCCAGCTCACCACTGGCGGCTGTGAACACTGAAGCTTTCTTT
CDR3aa: CASSPLAAVNTEAFF

abundance: -
j_gene: TRBJ2-3
d_gene: -
v_gene: TRBV9
CDR3nt: TGTGCCAGCAGCGTAAGTCGAGCGCCTACTTCCACAGATACGCAGTATTTT
CDR3aa: CASSVSRAPTSTDTQYF

abundance: -
j_gene: TRBJ2-7
d_gene: -
v_gene: TRBV27
CDR3nt: TGTGCCAGCAGTTTATCTCCTTCCGGGTCCTACGAGCAGTACTTC
CDR3aa: CASSLSPSGSYEQYF

abundance: -
j_gene: TRBJ1-2
d_gene: -
v_gene: TRBV7-2
CDR3nt: TGTGCCAGCAGCTTATGGGGGGGCGCAGGATATGGCTACACCTTC
CDR3aa: CASSLWGGAGYGYTF

abundance: once
j_gene: TRBJ2-5
d_gene: -
v_gene: TRBV2
CDR3nt: TGTGCCAGCAGTGAAGGCGGGACGGGTCAAGAGACCCAGTACTTC
CDR3aa: CASSEGGTGQETQYF

abundance: few
j_gene: TRBJ2-7
d_gene: -
v_gene: TRBV21-1
CDR3nt: TGTGCCAGCAGCAAAGTTAGGCTAGCGGGGGGACCCCCCCCCTACGAGCAGTACTTC
CDR3aa: CASSKVRLAGGPPPYEQYF

abundance: few
j_gene: TRBJ1-4
d_gene: TRBD1
v_gene: TRBV6-1
CDR3nt: TGTGCCAGCAGTGCTTACAGGGGGCGCTTGTCTACTAATGAAAAACTGTTTTTT
CDR3aa: CASSAYRGRLSTNEKLFF

abundance: once
j_gene: TRBJ1-4
d_gene: -
v_gene: TRBV9
CDR3nt: TGTGCCAGCAGCGCCGGACAGATCCAGAATGAAAAACTGTTTTTT
CDR3aa: CASSAGQIQNEKLFF

abundance: -
j_gene: TRBJ2-1
d_gene: TRBD2
v_gene: TRBV6-5
CDR3nt: TGTGCCAGCAGTTATTCAAGGGAGGGCTACAATGAGCAGTTCTTC
CDR3aa: CASSYSREGYNEQFF

abundance: -
j_gene: TRBJ2-3
d_gene: TRBD2
v_gene: TRBV29-1
CDR3nt: TGCAGCGTCGCTTTGGGAGGGTCGGGCACAGATACGCAGTATTTT
CDR3aa: CSVALGGSGTDTQYF

abundance: once
j_gene: TRBJ1-5
d_gene: -
v_gene: TRBV23-1
CDR3nt: TGCGCCAGCATTCCAGAGGTGGGAGATCAGCCCCAGCATTTT
CDR3aa: CASIPEVGDQPQHF

abundance: -
j_gene: TRBJ2-1
d_gene: TRBD2
v_gene: TRBV19
CDR3nt: TGTGCCAGTAGTAGCCAGCGGGAGGGGAATGAGCAGTTCTTC
CDR3aa: CASSSQREGNEQFF

abundance: -
j_gene: TRBJ2-7
d_gene: TRBD1
v_gene: TRBV13
CDR3nt: TGTGCCAGCAGCACCCCGGGACAGGGGGTATACGAGCAGTACTTC
CDR3aa: CASSTPGQGVYEQYF

abundance: -
j_gene: TRBJ2-2
d_gene: TRBD2
v_gene: TRBV5-4
CDR3nt: TGTGCCAGCAGCCCTCCCCTAGCGGAGTACACCGGGGAGCTGTTTTTT
CDR3aa: CASSPPLAEYTGELFF

abundance: few
j_gene: TRBJ2-6
d_gene: -
v_gene: TRBV11-2
CDR3nt: TGTGCCAGCAGCTTATCCAGGGGTTTGTATGGGGCCAACGTCCTGACTTTC
CDR3aa: CASSLSRGLYGANVLTF

abundance: -
j_gene: TRBJ2-3
d_gene: -
v_gene: TRBV14
CDR3nt: TGTGCCAGCAGCCAAAACCCCCGGGACAAACCAGATACGCAGTATTTT
CDR3aa: CASSQNPRDKPDTQYF

abundance: -
j_gene: TRBJ2-7
d_gene: TRBD2
v_gene: TRBV7-6
CDR3nt: TGTGCCAGCAGCGTCGGGACTAGCGTCTCCACCCACTACGAGCAGTACTTC
CDR3aa: CASSVGTSVSTHYEQYF

abundance: -
j_gene: TRBJ2-1
d_gene: -
v_gene: TRBV2
CDR3nt: TGTGCCAGCAGGCGGGACAGTAAAAATGAGCAGTTCTTC
CDR3aa: CASRRDSKNEQFF

abundance: -
j_gene: TRBJ1-1
d_gene: TRBD1
v_gene: TRBV5-4
CDR3nt: TGTGCCAGCAGCTACTGGGACAGGGGGATGACTGAAGCTTTCTTT
CDR3aa: CASSYWDRGMTEAFF

abundance: -
j_gene: TRBJ1-2
d_gene: -
v_gene: TRBV5-1
CDR3nt: TGCGCCAGCAGCTTGGCCGGTAACAGCCCCGGCTACACCTTC
CDR3aa: CASSLAGNSPGYTF

abundance: few
j_gene: TRBJ2-7
d_gene: TRBD2
v_gene: TRBV6-5
CDR3nt: TGTGCCAGCAGTTACTCGGAGAGCGGGAGCTACGAGCAGTACTTC
CDR3aa: CASSYSESGSYEQYF

abundance: -
j_gene: TRBJ2-3
d_gene: -
v_gene: TRBV9
CDR3nt: TGTGCCAGCAGCCCCATTCCCGGACTGACTACTAGCACAGATACGCAGTATTTT
CDR3aa: CASSPIPGLTTSTDTQYF

abundance: few
j_gene: TRBJ2-6
d_gene: -
v_gene: TRBV2
CDR3nt: -
CDR3aa: CASSSSSGANGLTF

abundance: -
j_gene: TRBJ1-2
d_gene: -
v_gene: TRBV6-1
CDR3nt: TGTGCCAGCAGTGAAGGACGGGGCTATGGCTACACCTTC
CDR3aa: CASSEGRGYGYTF

abundance: -
j_gene: TRBJ2-5
d_gene: TRBD2
v_gene: TRBV6-6
CDR3nt: TGTGCCAGCAGTTCGGGGGGTGGACTCGAAGCGGAGACCCAGTACTTC
CDR3aa: CASSSGGGLEAETQYF

abundance: -
j_gene: TRBJ2-1
d_gene: -
v_gene: TRBV4-3
CDR3nt: TGCGCCAGCAGCCAAGATAAGGGACTGGGTTACAATGAGCAGTTCTTC
CDR3aa: CASSQDKGLGYNEQFF

abundance: -
j_gene: TRBJ1-5
d_gene: -
v_gene: TRBV2
CDR3nt: TGTGCCAGCAGTTCCCAGGGGAGCAATCAGCCCCAGCATTTT
CDR3aa: CASSSQGSNQPQHF

abundance: -
j_gene: TRBJ1-5
d_gene: TRBD1
v_gene: TRBV19
CDR3nt: TGTGCCAGTAGTATAGAACAGGGGGGTAATCAGCCCCAGCATTTT
CDR3aa: CASSIEQGGNQPQHF

abundance: -
j_gene: TRBJ2-1
d_gene: TRBD2
v_gene: TRBV19
CDR3nt: TGTGCCAGTAGTATAACTAGCGGGCTGTACAATGAGCAGTTCTTC
CDR3aa: CASSITSGLYNEQFF

abundance: -
j_gene: TRBJ1-1
d_gene: TRBD1
v_gene: TRBV19
CDR3nt: TGTGCCAGTACCCAAGGGACAGGGATGGGCGAGGACACTGAAGCTTTCTTT
CDR3aa: CASTQGTGMGEDTEAFF